This T cell receptor beta chain emerged from a study of tumor-infiltrating lymphocytes in primary liver carcinoma (TCRdb year 2017). In terms of the full investigation: Hepatocellular carcinoma (four) or combined HCC and intrahepatic cholangiocarcinoma (one) was present in the five patients, who were three men and two women aged 30 to 69 years. The five patients had tumors of stage T1-T3 N0M0, with maximum diameters ranging from about 4 to 11 cm. Each sample produced about 3.5 to 7.13 million productive TCRbeta reads, and read depth showed no significant difference between tissue types. The study combined TCRbeta repertoire sequencing, expression microarrays and whole-exome sequencing across five regions of each liver tumor, with adjacent normal tissue and blood. A total of 35 or so specimens from 5 patients, comprising roughly 25 tumor regions, 5 adjacent noncancerous liver tissues and 5 peripheral blood samples, were covered by TCRbeta repertoire sequencing. Reproducibility between technical replicate repertoires was high, with correlation coefficients above 0.95 and mean shared-clone rates about 0.9.

Total RNA and DNA were co-extracted without cell sorting from 20-30 mg of bulk tissue using the AllPrep DNA/RNA mini kit. Between late 2015 and 2016, about 5 patients in China with histopathologically diagnosed primary liver carcinoma had their tumors surgically resected. At the time of sampling, the patients had chronic HBV infection and had not received any treatment. Each fresh piece of tumor and adjacent tissue was cut in two, with one half stored in RNAlater at -80 degrees C and the other half sent for histology. This clonotype showed up just once. This clone's antigen is unknown. No clone much larger than this one lies a single base away; base qualities are absent. A solitary read yields weak support. Trimming at the junction amounts to 5 bases on V and 3 bases on J, and the germline ends lie 11 bases apart. The germline V gene encodes CDR1 SEHNR and CDR2 FQNEAQ (reference sequence). The CDR3 measures 14 amino acids from cysteine to phenylalanine. The retained sequence is limited to the CDR3, 42 bases, with the frame set at the first base.

Starting from 500 to 650 ng total RNA, TCRbeta-specific cDNA was produced by reverse transcription with a constant-region primer and ProtoScript II reverse transcriptase. Three nested multiplex PCR rounds, following a slightly modified ARM-PCR procedure, were used to build the TCRbeta libraries. The first two PCR rounds used multiplex TRBV1-TRBV30 forward primers with a Cbeta reverse primer, each for about 11 cycles. Sample barcodes and Illumina adapters were added in a final 25-cycle PCR using Deep VentR polymerase. Before sequencing, amplicons of 200-500 bp were purified from gel using a QIAquick gel extraction kit. The TCRbeta amplicons were sequenced with 250-bp paired-end reads on an Illumina HiSeq 2500. In the authors' own workflow: Reads were quality-trimmed with Trimmomatic v0.33, and paired reads were merged with FLASH v1.2.11 to recover full CDR3 sequences. MiGEC v1.2.1b assigned V, D and J germline segments to the rearranged TCRbeta sequences. Clonotype statistics and Shannon-Wiener diversity indices were computed with VDJtools v1.0.0. Except for diversity analysis, only each sample's 250 most abundant clonotypes were used in subsequent analyses to reduce sampling bias. Starting from the raw public reads, TCRdb applied fastp trimming at Q25, assembled clones with MiXCR and retained in-frame beta chains. When rows share a CDR3 protein, they turn into one entry using the most common DNA and genes. The V and J calls and clone size come from TCRdb's table, not from the authors' own analysis. A total of about 120,000 distinct CDR3 sequences appear in this sample, around 65% of them only once. The ten largest clonotypes hold over 7.5% of the sample.

Overall study results and their limits: Because only the TCR beta chain was sequenced and unpaired alpha chains were not captured, true repertoire diversity is likely underestimated. Repertoire overlap was found to be higher between tumor regions (mean about 35%) than between tumor-adjacent (roughly 17%) or tumor-blood (around 15%) pairs, consistent with antigen-driven expansion. Compared with blood, tumors had a significantly larger share of the repertoire taken up by the top 250 clones (p = 0.039). The study included only four or five patients, and the authors note findings should be validated in a larger study. Because the samples were bulk and unsorted, CD4+ and CD8+ T cell repertoires could not be compared.

Sequencing was performed on tumor-adjacent normal liver tissue. This TCR came from a woman aged 60-75 years with primary liver carcinoma and hepatitis B virus infection. The chain links TRBV7-9 with TRBJ2-1; the D gene cannot be named for sure. The DNA is as follows: TGTGCCAGCAGCACGACTGGCTTCTACAATGAGCAGTTCTTC. It translates to CASSTTGFYNEQFF.